The rows below give T cell receptor beta chains drawn from one sample of a study of T cell repertoires in cytomegalovirus infection. Their cognate antigens are unknown. MiXCR, applied by TCRdb to the reads, yields one record per CDR3 protein. The table has about 830,000 distinct CDR3 sequences, around a third seen once. The sequencing used cultured CD8+ T cells from PBMCs, collected from culture after CMV antigen stimulation. The receptors were sampled from a human donor in good health (CMV status not recorded). Some clones in this sample may be carry-over from other donors' samples. Each CDR3 is given with its conserved first and last residue. D genes are given only for firm matches. Some rows mark clone size as missing; the rest say once, few, many or name a class of expanded clone.

V: TRBV20-1
D: TRBD1
J: TRBJ2-1
size: many
CDR3: CSLDRGLSSYNEQFF
DNA: TGCAGCTTGGACAGGGGGCTATCCTCCTACAATGAGCAGTTCTTC

V: TRBV6-1
D: -
J: TRBJ2-3
size: once
CDR3: CASTRELVPDTQYF
DNA: TGTGCCAGCACGCGCGAATTAGTGCCAGATACGCAGTATTTT

V: TRBV25-1
D: -
J: TRBJ1-6
size: -
CDR3: CASSEFFGNNSPLHF
DNA: TGTGCCAGCAGTGAGTTTTTCGGGAATAATTCACCCCTCCACTTT

V: TRBV10-3
D: TRBD2
J: TRBJ2-3
size: few
CDR3: CAIASGGATDTQYF
DNA: TGTGCCATAGCTAGCGGGGGGGCCACAGATACGCAGTATTTT

V: TRBV10-3
D: -
J: TRBJ2-6
size: few
CDR3: CATLVSGANVLTF
DNA: TGTGCCACTCTGGTGTCTGGGGCCAACGTCCTGACTTTC

V: TRBV24-1
D: TRBD1
J: TRBJ1-2
size: -
CDR3: CATSDPGQGSYYGYTF
DNA: TGTGCCACCAGTGACCCGGGACAGGGCTCGTACTATGGCTACACCTTC

V: TRBV7-9
D: TRBD1
J: TRBJ2-5
size: -
CDR3: CASSPPGQPRETQYF
DNA: TGTGCCAGCAGCCCCCCGGGACAGCCTCGGGAGACCCAGTACTTC

V: TRBV5-6
D: TRBD1
J: TRBJ2-7
size: few
CDR3: CASSVDRAGSYEQYF
DNA: TGTGCCAGCAGCGTGGACAGGGCGGGCTCCTACGAGCAGTACTTC

V: TRBV19
D: -
J: TRBJ2-1
size: few
CDR3: CATLGGYNEQFF
DNA: TGTGCCACCTTGGGCGGCTACAATGAGCAGTTCTTC

V: TRBV4-3
D: TRBD1
J: TRBJ1-2
size: -
CDR3: CASSPTYDRGRLEYGYTF
DNA: TGCGCCAGCAGCCCAACTTATGACAGGGGGCGCCTAGAATATGGCTACACCTTC

V: TRBV5-4
D: -
J: TRBJ1-3
size: -
CDR3: CASSLAPGRGGRGNTIYF
DNA: TGTGCCAGCAGCTTGGCCCCCGGTAGGGGGGGGAGAGGAAACACCATATATTTT

V: TRBV6-1
D: -
J: TRBJ1-1
size: -
CDR3: CASNNAVQGNTEAFF
DNA: TGTGCCAGCAATAATGCGGTTCAGGGGAATACTGAAGCTTTCTTT

V: TRBV6-2/TRBV6-3
D: TRBD1
J: TRBJ2-1
size: -
CDR3: CASSKQGYNEQFF
DNA: TGTGCCAGCAGTAAACAGGGGTACAATGAGCAGTTCTTC

V: TRBV7-6
D: TRBD2
J: TRBJ2-1
size: many
CDR3: CASSSPTSGGSDWNEQFF
DNA: TGTGCCAGCAGCTCCCCGACTAGCGGGGGCTCCGATTGGAATGAGCAGTTCTTC

V: TRBV7-2
D: TRBD2
J: TRBJ2-1
size: many
CDR3: CASSLVPGGANEQFF
DNA: TGTGCCAGCAGCTTAGTACCCGGGGGGGCAAATGAGCAGTTCTTC

V: TRBV15
D: -
J: TRBJ2-2
size: few
CDR3: CATSTLGPATGELFF
DNA: TGTGCCACCAGCACCCTGGGGCCGGCTACCGGGGAGCTGTTTTTT

V: TRBV7-2
D: -
J: TRBJ2-7
size: many
CDR3: CASSTYGPFYEQYF
DNA: TGTGCCAGCAGCACCTACGGACCCTTCTACGAGCAGTACTTC

V: TRBV15
D: -
J: TRBJ2-3
size: -
CDR3: CATSGRSTDTQYF
DNA: TGTGCCACCAGCGGACGGAGCACAGATACGCAGTATTTT

V: TRBV7-9
D: TRBD1
J: TRBJ1-6
size: few
CDR3: CASSLAGQDLNSPLHF
DNA: TGTGCCAGCAGCTTAGCCGGACAGGATCTTAATTCACCCCTCCACTTT

V: TRBV6-1
D: -
J: TRBJ1-5
size: few
CDR3: CASSDHPYDSRNQPQHF
DNA: TGTGCCAGCAGTGACCACCCCTACGACAGCCGCAATCAGCCCCAGCATTTT

V: TRBV4-1
D: TRBD2
J: TRBJ2-1
size: -
CDR3: CASSQASGGINEQFF
DNA: TGCGCCAGCAGCCAGGCTAGCGGGGGGATAAATGAGCAGTTCTTC

V: TRBV20-1
D: -
J: TRBJ2-7
size: -
CDR3: CSAESYEQYF
DNA: TGCAGTGCTGAATCCTACGAGCAGTACTTC

V: TRBV7-6
D: -
J: TRBJ2-2
size: few
CDR3: CASSPWQGGRDTGELFF
DNA: TGTGCCAGCAGCCCCTGGCAGGGTGGTCGGGACACCGGGGAGCTGTTTTTT

V: TRBV15
D: -
J: TRBJ1-1
size: few
CDR3: CATSRDRGWNTEAFF
DNA: TGTGCCACCAGCAGAGACAGGGGCTGGAACACTGAAGCTTTCTTT

V: TRBV10-2
D: -
J: TRBJ2-4
size: -
CDR3: CASSATPAKNIQYF
DNA: TGCGCCAGCAGTGCTACGCCGGCCAAAAACATTCAGTACTTC

V: TRBV7-2
D: -
J: TRBJ2-5
size: many
CDR3: CASSLNRDKGDFPQYF
DNA: TGTGCCAGCAGCTTGAACCGGGACAAGGGGGACTTCCCCCAGTACTTC

V: TRBV27
D: -
J: TRBJ2-7
size: -
CDR3: CASAVLPVTPQQYF
DNA: TGTGCCAGTGCAGTCCTCCCGGTGACCCCTCAGCAGTACTTC

V: TRBV5-8
D: -
J: TRBJ1-1
size: -
CDR3: CANSLTFYVVEAFF
DNA: TGTGCCAACAGCCTGACTTTCTACGTGGTTGAAGCTTTCTTT

V: TRBV27
D: TRBD1
J: TRBJ1-2
size: -
CDR3: CASSLSRTGGRGYTF
DNA: TGTGCCAGCAGTTTATCCAGGACAGGGGGCAGAGGCTACACCTTC

V: TRBV5-1
D: -
J: TRBJ2-7
size: few
CDR3: CASSLDYPGHLYEQYF
DNA: TGCGCCAGCAGCTTGGACTATCCGGGACACCTATACGAGCAGTACTTC

V: TRBV19
D: -
J: TRBJ2-2
size: -
CDR3: CASSISSNTGELFF
DNA: TGTGCCAGTAGTATAAGCAGTAACACCGGGGAGCTGTTTTTT

V: TRBV2
D: TRBD2
J: TRBJ2-1
size: once
CDR3: CASRVTSGGNNEQFF
DNA: TGTGCCAGCAGGGTTACTAGCGGGGGTAACAATGAGCAGTTCTTC

V: TRBV7-9
D: -
J: TRBJ1-2
size: -
CDR3: CASSPLYPRYGYTF
DNA: TGTGCCAGCAGCCCCCTTTACCCTCGCTATGGCTACACCTTC

V: TRBV15
D: -
J: TRBJ1-3
size: -
CDR3: CATSRVPGTVSSGNTIYF
DNA: TGTGCCACCAGCAGAGTTCCCGGGACGGTCAGCTCTGGAAACACCATATATTTT

V: TRBV7-3
D: TRBD1
J: TRBJ1-2
size: few
CDR3: CASSSTGTGYGYTF
DNA: TGTGCCAGCAGCTCCACAGGGACAGGGTACGGCTACACCTTC

V: TRBV7-9
D: TRBD1
J: TRBJ2-7
size: few
CDR3: CASSLPPGQRPYEQYF
DNA: TGTGCCAGCAGCCTCCCCCCGGGACAGCGACCCTACGAGCAGTACTTC

V: TRBV20-1
D: -
J: TRBJ1-1
size: few
CDR3: CSASPQTVRAEAFF
DNA: TGCAGTGCTAGCCCTCAGACGGTCCGGGCCGAAGCTTTCTTT

V: TRBV5-5
D: TRBD1
J: TRBJ2-7
size: -
CDR3: CASSFWDRAYEQYF
DNA: TGTGCCAGCAGCTTCTGGGACAGGGCGTACGAGCAGTACTTC

V: TRBV20-1
D: -
J: TRBJ1-4
size: -
CDR3: CSAPGPAGPLEKLFF
DNA: TGCAGTGCCCCAGGGCCAGCAGGGCCTCTAGAAAAACTGTTTTTT

V: TRBV4-1
D: -
J: TRBJ1-4
size: few
CDR3: CASSQDTRGEKLFF
DNA: TGCGCCAGCAGCCAAGATACTAGGGGTGAAAAACTGTTTTTT

V: TRBV13
D: -
J: TRBJ2-7
size: few
CDR3: CASSSTSWGGVGAYEQYF
DNA: TGTGCCAGCAGCTCGACTAGTTGGGGGGGCGTCGGCGCCTACGAGCAGTACTTC

V: TRBV6-2/TRBV6-3
D: TRBD1
J: TRBJ1-5
size: few
CDR3: CASSRGTGNQPQHF
DNA: TGTGCCAGCAGTCGAGGGACAGGCAATCAGCCCCAGCATTTT

V: TRBV7-6
D: -
J: TRBJ1-3
size: many
CDR3: CASSRGPGDHSGNTIYF
DNA: TGTGCCAGCAGCCGAGGCCCTGGGGACCACTCTGGAAACACCATATATTTT

V: TRBV7-9
D: -
J: TRBJ2-1
size: -
CDR3: CASRTGAGYNEQFF
DNA: TGTGCCAGCAGGACGGGGGCAGGGTACAATGAGCAGTTCTTC

V: TRBV7-9
D: -
J: TRBJ1-2
size: few
CDR3: CASSLDWASPNYGYTF
DNA: TGTGCCAGCAGCTTAGATTGGGCCTCCCCTAACTATGGCTACACCTTC

V: TRBV7-2
D: TRBD1
J: TRBJ1-2
size: -
CDR3: CASSLGGQGSGYTF
DNA: TGTGCCAGCAGCTTAGGAGGACAGGGAAGTGGCTACACCTTC